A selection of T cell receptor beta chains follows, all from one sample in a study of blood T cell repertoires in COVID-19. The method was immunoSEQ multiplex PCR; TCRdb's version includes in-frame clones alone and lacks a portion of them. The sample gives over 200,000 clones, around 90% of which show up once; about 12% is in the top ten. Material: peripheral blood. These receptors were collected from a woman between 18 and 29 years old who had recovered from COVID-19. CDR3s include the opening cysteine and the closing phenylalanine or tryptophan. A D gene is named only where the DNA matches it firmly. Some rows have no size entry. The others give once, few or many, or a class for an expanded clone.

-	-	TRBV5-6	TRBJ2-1	TGTGCCAGCAGCCGGGACTATGAGCAGTTCTTC	CASSRDYEQFF
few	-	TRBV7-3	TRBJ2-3	TGTGCCAGCAGCTTAAGTTCTCTGGATACGCAGTATTTT	CASSLSSLDTQYF
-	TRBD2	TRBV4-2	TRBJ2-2	TGTGCCAGCAGCCGCAAGGTAGCGGGAGGGGGGCGGAACACCGGGGAGCTGTTTTTT	CASSRKVAGGGRNTGELFF
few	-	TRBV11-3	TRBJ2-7	TGTGCCAGCAGCTTAACCCACAGAAGCGAGCAGTACTTC	CASSLTHRSEQYF
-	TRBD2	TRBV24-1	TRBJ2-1	TGTGCCACCAGTGATTGGGGGACTAGGGTCTATGAGCAGTTCTTC	CATSDWGTRVYEQFF
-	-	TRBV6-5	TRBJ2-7	TGTGCCAGCATAAGGAGTCTCGGCTCGGACTACGAGCAGTACTTC	CASIRSLGSDYEQYF
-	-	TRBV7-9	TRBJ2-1	TGTGCCAGCAGCTTAGGGGGCTGGCTTAAGGACTACAATGAGCAGTTCTTC	CASSLGGWLKDYNEQFF
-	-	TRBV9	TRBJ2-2	TGTGCCAGCAGCGAGCCCCGGGGTGTAGTGAACACCGGGGAGCTGTTTTTT	CASSEPRGVVNTGELFF
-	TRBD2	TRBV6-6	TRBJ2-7	TGTGCCAGCATGACGGGGCTAGCGGGGTCCTACGAGCAGTACTTC	CASMTGLAGSYEQYF
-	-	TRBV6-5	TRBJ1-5	TGTGCCAGCAGTTACTCGATCGCGAGCAATCAGCCCCAGCATTTT	CASSYSIASNQPQHF
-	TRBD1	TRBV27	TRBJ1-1	TGTGCCAGTCAAACCCTACAGGGGGGGAACACTGAAGCTTTCTTT	CASQTLQGGNTEAFF
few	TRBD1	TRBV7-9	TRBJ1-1	TGTGCCAGCAGCTTAGTAGGGACAGCGAACACTGAAGCTTTCTTT	CASSLVGTANTEAFF
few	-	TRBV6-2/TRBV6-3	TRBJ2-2	TGTGCCAGCAGTTACCCGGGGACCGGGGAGCTGTTTTTT	CASSYPGTGELFF
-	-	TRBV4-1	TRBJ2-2	TGCGCCAGCAGCCAAGAGGTGCCAGTGCGGGCCACCGGGGAGCTGTTTTTT	CASSQEVPVRATGELFF
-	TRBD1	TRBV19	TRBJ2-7	TGTGCCAGTAGTATCGGGACAGACTACGAGCAGTACTTC	CASSIGTDYEQYF
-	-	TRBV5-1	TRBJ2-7	TGCGCCAGCAGCTTGCGTTCAGCGGCGTCCTACGAGCAGTACTTC	CASSLRSAASYEQYF
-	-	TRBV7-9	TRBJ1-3	TGTGCCAGCAGCTCTGAGTCAGGAAACACCATATATTTT	CASSSESGNTIYF
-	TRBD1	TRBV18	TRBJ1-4	TGTGCCAGCTCACCTGGGACAGGGGGGGCCAATGAAAAACTGTTTTTT	CASSPGTGGANEKLFF
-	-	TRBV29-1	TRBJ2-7	TGCAGCGTTGGGGAGGCTGGCGCCTACGAGCAGTACTTC	CSVGEAGAYEQYF
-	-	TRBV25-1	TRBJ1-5	TGTGCCAGCAGCCCAGGACAGTCTAGCAATCAGCCCCAGCATTTT	CASSPGQSSNQPQHF
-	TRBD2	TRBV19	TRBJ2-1	TGTGCCAGTAATGAACTAGCGGGATCCTACAATGAGCAGTTCTTC	CASNELAGSYNEQFF
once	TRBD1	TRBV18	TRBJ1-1	TGTGCCAGCTCACCACCAAGGGGGACAGAAAGGAACACTGAAGCTTTCTTT	CASSPPRGTERNTEAFF
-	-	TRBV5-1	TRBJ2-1	TGCGCCAGCAGTACAGCGGGTTCCTCCTACAATGAGCAGTTCTTC	CASSTAGSSYNEQFF
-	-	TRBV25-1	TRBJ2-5	TGTGCCAGCAGTGAATACCCCAGGGGCCCCCAAGAGACCCAGTACTTC	CASSEYPRGPQETQYF
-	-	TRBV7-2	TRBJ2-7	TGTGCCAGCAGCTTATCGGGGTCCAAGCAGTACTTC	CASSLSGSKQYF
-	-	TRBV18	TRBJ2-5	TGTGCCAGCTCACCGGACAGCCAAGAGACCCAGTACTTC	CASSPDSQETQYF